Presented here are 14 T cell receptor beta chains from one specimen sequenced in a study of cytomegalovirus exposure and HLA in healthy donors. PCR primers comprised 60 Vbeta and 13 Jbeta primers. Here immunoSEQ multiplex PCR was the method, and the copy in TCRdb shows in-frame clones only, minus some. The sample contains approximately 210,000 clones, 82% of which appear only once. The sequencing sample was made of PBMCs. Receptors originate from a man aged 35-49 years in good health and CMV-seropositive.

This chain joins TRBV28 and TRBJ1-2; the match to TRBD1 covers 7 bases. Germline trimming cut 3 bases from V and 2 bases from J; bases unmatched to any gene: 3. Looked up from germline, CDR1 is MDHEN and CDR2 is SYDVKM. CDR3 length equals 14 residues. The CDR3 DNA reads as TGTGCCAGCAGTTTGATACAGGGGAACTATGGCTACACCTTC. Its translation: CASSLIQGNYGYTF.

This clone was detected a few times. The V gene is TRBV5-4, the J gene TRBJ1-1; TRBD1 is a possible D gene (6 bases). V was pared by 0 bases and J by 4 bases, with 10 bases between. CDR1 is SGHNT and CDR2 is YYREEE in the germline V gene (reference sequence). This CDR3 contains 14 residues. The CDR3 region is CASSLEGGSTEAFF. The CDR3 region has the DNA TGTGCCAGCAGCTTGGAAGGGGGTAGCACTGAAGCTTTCTTT.

This rearrangement joins TRBV6-5 to TRBJ2-1; TRBD2 aligns across 7 bases. CDR3 size: 14 residues. Germline CDR1 reads MNHEY; CDR2 reads SVGAGI. V shed 8 bases, J shed 8 bases, and the junction held 12 bases outside the gene matches. For the CDR3, the DNA is TGTGCCAGCGGATATGGAGCGGGATCCCATGAGCAGTTCTTC. Residues: CASGYGAGSHEQFF.

This chain connects TRBV10-2 to TRBJ1-1; 7 nucleotides agree with TRBD1. V shed 10 bases and J 0 bases; nucleotides not matched to a gene: 5. Germline CDR1 WSHSY, CDR2 SAAADI. The CDR3 contains 13 residues. The CDR3 protein is CATRGGLNTEAFF. The DNA of the CDR3 is TGCGCCACTCGAGGGGGCTTGAACACTGAAGCTTTCTTT.

The V and J genes are TRBV5-1 and TRBJ2-3, with D perhaps matching TRBD1 (5 bases). V shed 7 bases and J shed 2 bases, with 14 bases lying between them. This CDR3 contains 14 residues. The germline V gene has CDR1 SGHRS and CDR2 YFSETQ. CDR3 amino acids: CASGEGAITDTQYF. In DNA, the CDR3 is TGCGCCAGCGGCGAAGGGGCGATCACAGATACGCAGTATTTT.

The CDR3 coding sequence is TGTGCCAGCAGTTTAGAGGTGGCAGGGCGCCTTACCTACGAGCAGTACGTC. This codes for CASSLEVAGRLTYEQYV. V usage is TRBV27 and J usage is TRBJ2-7; a possible D gene is TRBD1 (5 bases). The germline V gene has CDR1 MNHEY and CDR2 SMNVEV (reference sequence). The CDR3 sequence is 17 residues long. Trimming left V 2 bases short and J 2 bases short, with 19 bases between.

The rearrangement links TRBV30 to TRBJ1-5; 9 bases fit TRBD1. The germline CDR1 and CDR2 sequences are GTSNPN and SVGIG (reference sequence). CDR3 length equals 14 residues. Trimming cost V 5 bases and J 7 bases; bases outside gene matches: 9. CDR3 residues: CAWRGTGLGQPQHF. Here the CDR3 DNA reads TGTGCCTGGCGAGGGACAGGGTTGGGACAGCCCCAGCATTTT.

The genes are TRBV5-1 and TRBJ2-3; TRBD1 matches 9 bases. V shed 6 bases and J 1 base; nucleotides not matched to a gene: 9. The CDR3 runs 16 residues. Germline loops: CDR1 SGHRS, CDR2 YFSETQ. For the CDR3, the DNA is TGCGCCAGCACGACAGGGGGATATTTCGGCACAGATACGCAGTATTTT. Amino acids: CASTTGGYFGTDTQYF. The full variable domain, rest sourced from reference TRBV5-1 and TRBJ2-3, is KAGVTQTPRYLIKTRGQQVTLSCSPISGHRSVSWYQQTPGQGLQFLFEYFSETQRNKGNFPGRFSGRQFSNSRSEMNVSTLELGDSALYLCASTTGGYFGTDTQYFGPGTRLTVL.

The V gene is TRBV13, the J gene TRBJ2-1; D might be TRBD2 (10 bases). V lost 4 bases and J lost 1, with 35 bases in between. Germline CDR1 and CDR2: PRHDT and FYEKMQ (reference sequence). CDR3 length: 23 residues. The CDR3 reads CASSWDRAAAGGQQGVSYNEQFF. CDR3 sequence (DNA): TGTGCCAGCAGCTGGGACAGGGCGGCAGCGGGAGGGCAACAGGGGGTTTCCTACAATGAGCAGTTCTTC.

This clone appeared a few times. The chain is built from TRBV9 and TRBJ2-6; D may be TRBD2 (5 bases). From germline, CDR1 is SGDLS and CDR2 YYNGEE. The CDR3 covers 17 residues. Trimming shortened V by 6 bases and J by 10 bases, and 26 bases separated the two germline ends. The CDR3 here is CASTRNGPRTSSNVLTF. Written as DNA, the CDR3 is TGTGCCAGCACCCGGAACGGACCCCGGACTTCTTCAAACGTCCTGACTTTC.

This sequence joins TRBV19 and TRBJ1-3, with D unclear. The V gene's germline CDR1 is LNHDA and CDR2 SQIVND (reference sequence). This CDR3 comprises 16 residues. Between the trimmed V and J ends, which lost 1 base and 0 bases, there was a span of 10 bases. CDR3: CASSIGFPSSGNTIYF. CDR3 coding DNA: TGTGCCAGTAGTATAGGGTTCCCGAGCTCTGGAAACACCATATATTTT.

This clone was recorded a few times. V is TRBV5-5 and J is TRBJ2-5; D is perhaps TRBD2 (5 bases). CDR1 and CDR2 from the germline V gene are SGHKS and YYEKEE (reference sequence). V was pared by 1 base and J by 2 bases, with 9 bases between. The CDR3 covers 14 residues. CDR3 nucleotide sequence: TGTGCCAGCAGCTTGCCCGGCGGGCAAGAGACCCAGTACTTC. It is translated as CASSLPGGQETQYF. The variable domain in full, with the rest retrieved from reference TRBV5-5 and TRBJ2-5, is DAGVTQSPTHLIKTRGQQVTLRCSPISGHKSVSWYQQVLGQGPQFIFQYYEKEERGRGNFPDRFSARQFPNYSSELNVNALLLGDSALYLCASSLPGGQETQYFGPGTRLLVL.

The rearrangement links TRBV10-3 to TRBJ2-5; 13 bases fit TRBD2. CDR1 is ENHRY and CDR2 is SYGVKD in the germline V gene. V gave up 4 bases and J gave up 1 base; unmatched junction bases: 3. This CDR3 has 16 amino acids. The CDR3 loop reads CAISGTSGSIQETQYF. For the CDR3, the DNA is TGTGCCATCAGTGGGACTAGCGGGAGTATCCAAGAGACCCAGTACTTC.

This sequence joins TRBV2 and TRBJ2-7, with TRBD2 identical over 13 bases. V gave up 7 bases and J gave up 0 bases; unmatched junction bases: 12. This CDR3 is built from 18 residues. Germline V gene lookup returns CDR1 SNHLY and CDR2 FYNNEI. The CDR3 region has the DNA TGTGCCAGCACCCGGGGACTAGCGGGATACAGTAGCTCCTACGAGCAGTACGTC. Encoded protein: CASTRGLAGYSSSYEQYV.